A selection of T cell receptor beta chains follows, all from one sample in a study of blood T cell repertoires in COVID-19. The method was immunoSEQ multiplex PCR; TCRdb's version includes in-frame clones alone and lacks a portion of them. The repertoire includes about 440,000 clones, about 87% of them detected once, and roughly 12% sits in the top ten. Sequencing used peripheral blood. The receptors stem from a woman between 50 and 59 years old with COVID-19, enrolled during active disease. Both conserved end residues are part of each CDR3. Fields, in order: clone size, V gene, J gene, D gene, CDR3 protein, CDR3 DNA. The D gene is left open where the match is weak. Clone size, where shown, is once, few, many, or a class for clones that have expanded.

-	TRBV11-3	TRBJ2-2	-	CASSLDLGINTGELFF	TGTGCCAGCAGCTTAGACCTAGGAATAAACACCGGGGAGCTGTTTTTT
-	TRBV6-5	TRBJ2-1	-	CASRRDFLYNEQFF	TGTGCCAGCAGGCGGGACTTTCTATACAATGAGCAGTTCTTC
-	TRBV10-3	TRBJ2-2	-	CASKALISGELFF	TGTGCCAGTAAAGCCCTCATCTCCGGGGAGCTGTTTTTT
once	TRBV12-3/TRBV12-4	TRBJ2-3	-	CASSSRDTQYF	TGTGCCAGCAGTTCTAGGGATACGCAGTATTTT
-	TRBV4-2	TRBJ2-3	-	CASSQRPGELEDTQYF	TGTGCCAGCAGCCAACGTCCGGGGGAGTTAGAGGATACGCAGTATTTT
-	TRBV6-5	TRBJ2-5	-	CASGGGRSQETQYF	TGTGCCAGCGGGGGGGGCAGATCCCAAGAGACCCAGTACTTC
-	TRBV5-8	TRBJ1-1	-	CASSFRGSDHTEAFF	TGTGCCAGCAGCTTCAGGGGCTCAGATCACACTGAAGCTTTCTTT
-	TRBV6-1	TRBJ1-5	-	CASSEVGGLEPQHF	TGTGCCAGCAGTGAGGTCGGGGGGCTGGAGCCCCAGCATTTT
-	TRBV9	TRBJ1-1	TRBD1	CASSVGTGAEAFF	TGTGCCAGCAGCGTAGGGACAGGGGCTGAAGCTTTCTTT
-	TRBV5-6	TRBJ1-5	TRBD1	CASSIGTGSQPQHF	TGTGCCAGCAGCATTGGGACAGGGAGCCAGCCCCAGCATTTT
-	TRBV5-8	TRBJ1-5	-	CASSLRSNQPQHF	TGTGCCAGCAGCCTCAGATCGAATCAGCCCCAGCATTTT
-	TRBV30	TRBJ2-2	TRBD1	CAWIPGQGAPGELFF	TGTGCCTGGATCCCAGGACAGGGGGCGCCCGGGGAGCTGTTTTTT
-	TRBV11-2	TRBJ2-7	-	CASSLDAQGLREQYF	TGTGCCAGCAGCTTAGATGCACAGGGCTTGCGAGAGCAGTACTTC
-	TRBV30	TRBJ1-5	-	CAWSGEGPRGNQPQHF	TGTGCCTGGTCCGGGGAGGGGCCACGGGGCAATCAGCCCCAGCATTTT
-	TRBV7-2	TRBJ1-1	-	CASSSLGRGANTEAFF	TGTGCCAGCAGCTCCCTGGGACGGGGGGCGAACACTGAAGCTTTCTTT
few	TRBV18	TRBJ2-5	-	CASSQGVRETQYF	TGTGCCAGCTCACAGGGGGTCCGAGAGACCCAGTACTTC
-	TRBV30	TRBJ2-2	TRBD2	CASSLGLAGGSNTGELFF	TGTGCCTCAAGTCTCGGACTAGCGGGGGGGTCGAACACCGGGGAGCTGTTTTTT
-	TRBV21-1	TRBJ2-3	-	CASSKMVPPADTQYF	TGTGCCAGCAGCAAAATGGTACCTCCAGCAGATACGCAGTATTTT
-	TRBV4-2	TRBJ1-3	-	CASSWGQRSSGNTIYF	TGTGCCAGCAGCTGGGGGCAGCGTAGCTCTGGAAACACCATATATTTT
-	TRBV11-2	TRBJ1-5	TRBD1	CASSFGTGINQPQHF	TGTGCCAGCAGCTTTGGGACAGGGATCAATCAGCCCCAGCATTTT
-	TRBV29-1	TRBJ2-7	TRBD2	CSVRRTSGPTYEQYF	TGCAGCGTTAGACGGACTAGCGGCCCTACCTACGAGCAGTACTTC
once	TRBV6-5	TRBJ2-7	-	CASSRTVVTYEQYF	TGTGCCAGCAGTCGGACAGTAGTAACCTACGAGCAGTACTTC
-	TRBV10-1	TRBJ2-3	-	CASSVLAWDTQYF	TGCGCCAGCAGTGTACTAGCATGGGATACGCAGTATTTT
-	TRBV3-1/TRBV3-2	TRBJ1-2	TRBD1	CASSRLPGGAGYTF	TGTGCCAGCAGCCGGCTGCCAGGGGGCGCGGGCTACACCTTC
-	TRBV5-3	TRBJ1-5	-	CARSCTRGVDQPQHF	TGTGCCAGAAGCTGTACCCGGGGGGTGGATCAGCCCCAGCATTTT
-	TRBV5-1	TRBJ1-2	TRBD1	CASSASTGAQGDGYTF	TGCGCCAGCAGCGCATCGACAGGGGCTCAGGGCGATGGCTACACCTTC
few	TRBV6-6	TRBJ1-1	-	CASSRTQGERTEAFF	TGTGCCAGCAGTCGAACCCAGGGCGAACGCACTGAAGCTTTCTTT
-	TRBV28	TRBJ2-3	TRBD2	CASSLQAGITDTQYF	TGTGCCAGCAGTTTGCAAGCGGGGATCACAGATACGCAGTATTTT
-	TRBV7-8	TRBJ1-2	-	CASSLSGLYGYTF	TGTGCCAGCAGCTTATCAGGGCTCTATGGCTACACCTTC
-	TRBV19	TRBJ1-6	-	CATSPERSNSPLHF	TGTGCCACTTCCCCGGAGAGGAGCAATTCACCCCTCCACTTT
-	TRBV5-6	TRBJ1-1	-	CASSLTLNTEAFF	TGTGCCAGCAGCTTAACACTGAACACTGAAGCTTTCTTT
once	TRBV23-1	TRBJ2-7	TRBD1	CASSPTGHRGISYEQYF	TGCGCCAGCAGTCCCACGGGGCACAGGGGGATCTCCTACGAGCAGTACTTC
-	TRBV7-9	TRBJ1-5	-	CASSPTGSAQPQHF	TGTGCCAGCAGCCCCACAGGGTCCGCTCAGCCCCAGCATTTT
-	TRBV29-1	TRBJ2-7	TRBD1	CSVEQNGLDRGGSYEQYF	TGCAGCGTTGAACAAAACGGGTTGGACAGGGGGGGCTCCTACGAGCAGTACTTC
-	TRBV7-8	TRBJ1-2	-	CASSHRTTFYGYTF	TGTGCCAGCAGCCACCGGACAACTTTCTATGGCTACACCTTC
-	TRBV6-5	TRBJ1-1	-	CASSTPGIPGEAFF	TGTGCCAGCAGTACCCCGGGAATTCCAGGTGAAGCTTTCTTT
-	TRBV6-5	TRBJ2-2	-	CASSSQMNTGELFF	TGTGCCAGCAGTTCACAGATGAACACCGGGGAGCTGTTTTTT
-	TRBV10-3	TRBJ1-1	TRBD1	CAIKWDRDGEAFF	TGTGCCATCAAATGGGACAGGGATGGAGAAGCTTTCTTT
-	TRBV28	TRBJ2-1	TRBD1	CASRAGTGIIAYNEQFF	TGTGCCAGCAGGGCCGGGACAGGAATAATAGCCTACAATGAGCAGTTCTTC
-	TRBV19	TRBJ1-5	TRBD1	CASYDRGSYQPQHF	TGTGCCAGTTACGACAGGGGGTCGTATCAGCCCCAGCATTTT
-	TRBV6-5	TRBJ1-1	-	CASSYGQNTEAFF	TGTGCCAGCAGTTACGGACAGAACACTGAAGCTTTCTTT
-	TRBV29-1	TRBJ1-1	TRBD1	CSVLGDRVNTEAFF	TGCAGCGTTTTGGGGGACAGGGTAAACACTGAAGCTTTCTTT
-	TRBV28	TRBJ1-4	TRBD1	CASSDAGGAREKLFF	TGTGCCAGCAGCGACGCAGGGGGCGCCCGGGAAAAACTGTTTTTT
-	TRBV3-1/TRBV3-2	TRBJ2-7	TRBD2	CASSARGAGGLYEQYF	TGTGCCAGCAGCGCCCGAGGAGCGGGGGGACTCTACGAGCAGTACTTC
-	TRBV30	TRBJ1-2	-	CAWSVQGVGGYTF	TGTGCCTGGAGTGTACAAGGGGTAGGCGGCTACACCTTC
-	TRBV4-1	TRBJ1-1	-	CASSARTENTEAFF	TGCGCCAGCAGCGCCCGGACAGAGAACACTGAAGCTTTCTTT
few	TRBV27	TRBJ2-7	TRBD1	CASSSPGGYEQYF	TGTGCCAGCAGTTCTCCAGGGGGCTACGAGCAGTACTTC
once	TRBV5-5	TRBJ2-5	-	CASSLPTGAETQYF	TGTGCCAGCAGCTTACCGACAGGCGCGGAGACCCAGTACTTC
-	TRBV19	TRBJ1-1	-	CASSPGQWNTEAFF	TGTGCCAGTAGTCCGGGACAATGGAACACTGAAGCTTTCTTT
-	TRBV24-1	TRBJ2-1	-	CATSDPGHDNEQFF	TGTGCCACCAGTGACCCTGGACACGACAATGAGCAGTTCTTC
once	TRBV28	TRBJ2-7	-	CASSKGAYEQYF	TGTGCCAGCAGTAAAGGGGCCTACGAGCAGTACTTC
once	TRBV6-5	TRBJ1-2	-	CASSNGGNYGYTF	TGTGCCAGCAGCAATGGCGGAAACTATGGCTACACCTTC
-	TRBV5-1	TRBJ1-6	-	CASSLGQGSSPLHF	TGCGCCAGCAGCTTGGGGCAGGGAAGTTCACCCCTCCACTTT
-	TRBV3-1/TRBV3-2	TRBJ2-1	-	CASSQQSGNEQFF	TGTGCCAGCAGCCAACAATCAGGTAATGAGCAGTTCTTC
-	TRBV14	TRBJ1-2	-	CASRIWGRIF	TGTGCCAGCAGGATATGGGGGCGGATCTTC
-	TRBV7-2	TRBJ1-4	-	CASSLDRGTATNEKLFF	TGTGCCAGCAGCTTAGATAGAGGGACTGCAACTAATGAAAAACTGTTTTTT
-	TRBV24-1	TRBJ2-5	TRBD2	CATSDADYTGGETQYF	TGTGCCACCAGTGACGCCGACTACACCGGGGGGGAGACCCAGTACTTC
once	TRBV3-1/TRBV3-2	TRBJ2-1	TRBD2	CASSQEERGGLEQFF	TGTGCCAGCAGCCAAGAGGAGCGGGGGGGTTTGGAGCAGTTCTTC
once	TRBV6-5	TRBJ1-2	-	CAITRVGTNYGYTF	TGTGCCATTACGCGGGTCGGAACTAACTATGGCTACACCTTC